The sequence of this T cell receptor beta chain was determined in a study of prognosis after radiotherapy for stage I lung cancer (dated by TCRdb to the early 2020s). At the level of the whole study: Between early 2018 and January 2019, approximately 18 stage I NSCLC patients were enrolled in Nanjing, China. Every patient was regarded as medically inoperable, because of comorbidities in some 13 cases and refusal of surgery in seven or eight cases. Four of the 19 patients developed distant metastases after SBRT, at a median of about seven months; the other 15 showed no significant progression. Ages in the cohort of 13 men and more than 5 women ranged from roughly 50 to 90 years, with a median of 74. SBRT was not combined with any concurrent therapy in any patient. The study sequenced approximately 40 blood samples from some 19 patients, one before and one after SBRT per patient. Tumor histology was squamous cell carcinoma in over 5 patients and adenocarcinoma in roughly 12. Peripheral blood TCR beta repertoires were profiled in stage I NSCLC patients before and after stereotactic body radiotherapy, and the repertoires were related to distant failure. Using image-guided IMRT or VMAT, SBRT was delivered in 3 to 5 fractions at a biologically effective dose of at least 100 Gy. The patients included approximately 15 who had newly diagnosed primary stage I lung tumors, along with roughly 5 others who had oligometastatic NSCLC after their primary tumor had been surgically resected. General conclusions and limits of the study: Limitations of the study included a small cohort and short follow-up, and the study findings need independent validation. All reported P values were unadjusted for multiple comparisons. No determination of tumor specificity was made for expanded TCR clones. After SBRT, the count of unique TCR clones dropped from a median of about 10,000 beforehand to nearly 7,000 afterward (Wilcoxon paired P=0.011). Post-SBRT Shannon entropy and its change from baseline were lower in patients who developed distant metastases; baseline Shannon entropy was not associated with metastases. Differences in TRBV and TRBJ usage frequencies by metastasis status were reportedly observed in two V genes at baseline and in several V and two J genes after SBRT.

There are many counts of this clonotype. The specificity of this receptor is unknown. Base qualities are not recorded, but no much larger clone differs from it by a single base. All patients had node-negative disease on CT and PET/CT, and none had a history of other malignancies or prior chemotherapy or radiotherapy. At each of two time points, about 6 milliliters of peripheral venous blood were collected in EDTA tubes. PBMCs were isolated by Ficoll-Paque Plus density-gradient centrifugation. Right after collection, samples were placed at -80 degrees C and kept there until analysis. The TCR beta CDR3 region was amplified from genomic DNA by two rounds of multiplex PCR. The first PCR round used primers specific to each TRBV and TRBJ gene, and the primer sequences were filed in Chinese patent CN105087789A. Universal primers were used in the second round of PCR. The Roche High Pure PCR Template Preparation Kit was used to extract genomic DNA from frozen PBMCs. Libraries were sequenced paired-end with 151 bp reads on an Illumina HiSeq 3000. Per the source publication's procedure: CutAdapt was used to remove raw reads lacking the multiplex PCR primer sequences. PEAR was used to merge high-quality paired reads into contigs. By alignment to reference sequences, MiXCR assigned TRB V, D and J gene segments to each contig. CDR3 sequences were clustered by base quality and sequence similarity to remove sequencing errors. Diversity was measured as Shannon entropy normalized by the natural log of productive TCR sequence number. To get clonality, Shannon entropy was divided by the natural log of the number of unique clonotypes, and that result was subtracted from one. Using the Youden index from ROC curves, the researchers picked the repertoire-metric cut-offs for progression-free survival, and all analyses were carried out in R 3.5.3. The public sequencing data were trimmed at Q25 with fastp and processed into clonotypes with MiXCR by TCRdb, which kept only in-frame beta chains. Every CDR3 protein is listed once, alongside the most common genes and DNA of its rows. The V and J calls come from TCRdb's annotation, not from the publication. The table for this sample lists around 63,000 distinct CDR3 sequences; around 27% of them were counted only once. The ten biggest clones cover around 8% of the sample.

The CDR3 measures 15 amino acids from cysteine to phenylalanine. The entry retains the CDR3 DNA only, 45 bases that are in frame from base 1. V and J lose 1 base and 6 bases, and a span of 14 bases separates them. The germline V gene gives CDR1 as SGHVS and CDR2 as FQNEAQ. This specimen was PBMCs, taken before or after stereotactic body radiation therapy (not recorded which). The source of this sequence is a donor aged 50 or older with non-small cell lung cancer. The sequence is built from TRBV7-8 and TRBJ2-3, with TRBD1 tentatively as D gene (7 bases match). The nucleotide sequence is TGTGCCAGCAGCTTAGATTCAGGGGGGCCTGATACGCAGTATTTT. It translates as CASSLDSGGPDTQYF.